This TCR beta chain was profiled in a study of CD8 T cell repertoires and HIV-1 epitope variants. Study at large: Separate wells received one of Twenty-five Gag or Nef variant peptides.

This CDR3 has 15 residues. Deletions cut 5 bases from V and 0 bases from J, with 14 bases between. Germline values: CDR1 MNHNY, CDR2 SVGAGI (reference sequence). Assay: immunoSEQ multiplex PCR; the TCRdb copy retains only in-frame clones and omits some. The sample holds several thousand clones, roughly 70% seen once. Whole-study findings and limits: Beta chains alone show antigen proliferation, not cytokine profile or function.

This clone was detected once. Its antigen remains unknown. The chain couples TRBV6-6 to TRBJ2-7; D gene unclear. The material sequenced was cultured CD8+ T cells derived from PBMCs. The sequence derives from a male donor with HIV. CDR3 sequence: CASSPPEKASYEQYF. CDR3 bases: TGTGCCAGCAGTCCCCCCGAGAAGGCCTCCTACGAGCAGTACTTC.